This is a list of T cell receptor beta chains from one sample in a study of blood T cell repertoires in COVID-19. The repertoire was sequenced with immunoSEQ multiplex PCR; TCRdb's copy has only in-frame clones and lacks some. Of about 260,000 clones listed, 80% to 90% are singletons. Sequencing was done on a sample of peripheral blood. These receptors were obtained from a woman in her forties who had recovered from COVID-19. The CDR3 runs from the conserved cysteine through the conserved F or W. A D gene is named only where the DNA matches it firmly. Size is omitted from some rows. Given values are once, few, many or a class for expanded clones.

TRBJ2-2 | NA | TRBD2 | TRBV3-1/TRBV3-2 | CASSHFGTSGGAVYTGELFF | TGTGCCAGCAGCCATTTCGGGACTAGCGGGGGGGCAGTGTACACCGGGGAGCTGTTTTTT
TRBJ1-1 | NA | NA | TRBV5-1 | CASRSEKGAGWTEAFF | TGCGCCAGCAGGAGTGAGAAAGGGGCAGGGTGGACTGAAGCTTTCTTT
TRBJ1-3 | NA | NA | TRBV5-1 | CASSPSVGGSGNTIYF | TGCGCCAGCAGCCCCAGTGTAGGCGGGTCTGGAAACACCATATATTTT
TRBJ1-4 | NA | NA | TRBV4-3 | CASSQDVRVGKEKLFF | TGCGCCAGCAGCCAAGATGTCAGGGTGGGGAAGGAAAAACTGTTTTTT
TRBJ2-7 | NA | NA | TRBV4-3 | CASSQRRFLDSDYEQYF | TGCGCCAGCAGCCAACGAAGGTTCTTGGACAGCGACTACGAGCAGTACTTC
TRBJ2-2 | NA | TRBD1 | TRBV11-2 | CASSGEGQGAGELFF | TGTGCCAGCAGCGGAGAGGGACAGGGGGCCGGGGAGCTGTTTTTT
TRBJ2-3 | NA | NA | TRBV19 | CASSSLEVTDTQYF | TGTGCCAGTAGTTCCCTGGAGGTCACAGATACGCAGTATTTT
TRBJ1-1 | NA | NA | TRBV19 | CASRVSGVKRNTEAFF | TGTGCCAGTAGGGTTTCGGGAGTAAAAAGGAACACTGAAGCTTTCTTT
TRBJ2-5 | NA | NA | TRBV10-1 | CASSDNRKAQYF | TGCGCCAGCAGTGATAACAGAAAGGCCCAGTACTTC
TRBJ1-3 | NA | NA | TRBV2 | CASSARVGNTIYF | TGTGCCAGCAGTGCCAGGGTTGGAAACACCATATATTTT
TRBJ2-7 | NA | NA | TRBV3-1/TRBV3-2 | CASSQVGRLDGLREQYF | TGTGCCAGCAGCCAAGTTGGCCGACTAGACGGACTACGCGAGCAGTACTTC
TRBJ2-7 | NA | TRBD2 | TRBV2 | CASSDGLAGYEQYF | TGTGCCAGCAGTGATGGGCTAGCGGGCTACGAGCAGTACTTC
TRBJ1-5 | NA | NA | TRBV7-9 | CASSPVNQPQHF | TGTGCCAGCAGCCCCGTCAATCAGCCCCAGCATTTT
TRBJ1-1 | NA | TRBD1 | TRBV2 | CASVDRVNTEAFF | TGTGCCAGTGTGGACAGGGTGAACACTGAAGCTTTCTTT
TRBJ1-2 | NA | TRBD1 | TRBV3-1/TRBV3-2 | CASSQAGTGPGYTF | TGTGCCAGCAGCCAAGCCGGGACAGGGCCTGGCTACACCTTC
TRBJ1-2 | NA | NA | TRBV3-1/TRBV3-2 | CASSQDPTAYGYTF | TGTGCCAGCAGCCAAGACCCGACAGCTTATGGCTACACCTTC
TRBJ1-2 | NA | NA | TRBV18 | CASSAEAEANYGYTF | TGTGCCAGCTCCGCTGAGGCGGAAGCTAACTATGGCTACACCTTC
TRBJ2-3 | NA | NA | TRBV20-1 | CSASTNTQYF | TGCAGTGCTAGCACAAATACGCAGTATTTT
TRBJ1-2 | NA | TRBD1 | TRBV7-9 | CASSFRETGLEWGYTF | TGTGCCAGCAGCTTTCGAGAGACAGGGCTGGAGTGGGGCTACACCTTC
TRBJ1-2 | once | NA | TRBV18 | CASSPPTGGLGYTF | TGTGCCAGCTCACCACCAACCGGTGGGCTTGGCTACACCTTC
TRBJ2-3 | NA | NA | TRBV12-5 | CASGLWAVGTDTQYF | TGTGCTAGTGGTTTGTGGGCCGTTGGCACAGATACGCAGTATTTT
TRBJ2-1 | NA | NA | TRBV6-2/TRBV6-3 | CASSLRGGDNEQFF | TGTGCCAGCAGTTTAAGAGGGGGGGACAATGAGCAGTTCTTC
TRBJ2-7 | once | NA | TRBV7-2 | CASSLRSGRPYEQYF | TGTGCCAGCAGCTTAAGGTCAGGGAGGCCCTACGAGCAGTACTTC
TRBJ1-3 | once | NA | TRBV7-9 | CASSLARQKGNTIYF | TGTGCCAGCAGCTTAGCCCGACAGAAGGGAAACACCATATATTTT
TRBJ1-1 | few | TRBD1 | TRBV25-1 | CASSARTPGTGTTEAFF | TGTGCCAGCAGTGCCCGTACCCCCGGGACAGGGACCACTGAAGCTTTCTTT
TRBJ1-3 | NA | NA | TRBV9 | CASSVVPVRSGNTIYF | TGTGCCAGCAGCGTAGTCCCAGTCCGCTCTGGAAACACCATATATTTT
TRBJ2-2 | NA | TRBD2 | TRBV5-1 | CASSPTASGYTGELFF | TGCGCCAGCAGTCCGACGGCTAGCGGGTACACCGGGGAGCTGTTTTTT
TRBJ1-4 | NA | NA | TRBV19 | CASTQANEKLFF | TGTGCCAGTACTCAGGCGAATGAAAAACTGTTTTTT
TRBJ1-6 | NA | NA | TRBV2 | CATLYLPYNSPLHF | TGTGCCACCCTATACCTTCCTTATAATTCACCCCTCCACTTT
TRBJ2-3 | NA | NA | TRBV3-1/TRBV3-2 | CASSPRTVGDTQYF | TGTGCCAGCAGCCCCCGGACAGTGGGAGATACGCAGTATTTT